This note documents a single T cell receptor (beta chain) sequence. This may be a read error: a much more frequent sequence differs by one nucleotide. Specified time point: newly diagnosed GD, antithyroid drugs for less than 3 months. RNA isolated from PBMCs was used to make the TCR library. Staff drew roughly 10 milliliters of peripheral blood into EDTA tubes. Germline V lookup: CDR1 SEHNR, CDR2 FQNEAQ (reference sequence). V was pared by 5 bases and J by 0 bases, with 5 bases of the junction left unmatched. The CDR3 consists of 16 residues. For TCR beta, libraries came from iRepertoire HTBI primers and Arm-PCR of CDR3 regions. TCRdb reprocessed the multiplex PCR reads via MiXCR and lists one record per CDR3 protein. The sample has 500,000 or so distinct CDR3 sequences; about 14% are singletons. These data are taken from a study of regulatory T cells in long-lasting Graves disease. This sample was shared with a second study, whose subject was T cells in Graves' hyperthyroidism and ophthalmopathy.

V gene TRBV7-9 combines with J gene TRBJ2-1; 9 bases align to TRBD2. The source was peripheral blood mononuclear cells (PBMCs), collected at new diagnosis, from a patient treated with antithyroid drugs. The receptor was isolated from a woman between 45 and 65 years old with Graves disease. The CDR3 loop reads CASSPLAGLSYNEQFF. For the CDR3, the DNA is TGTGCCAGCAGCCCCCTAGCGGGACTCTCCTACAATGAGCAGTTCTTC.